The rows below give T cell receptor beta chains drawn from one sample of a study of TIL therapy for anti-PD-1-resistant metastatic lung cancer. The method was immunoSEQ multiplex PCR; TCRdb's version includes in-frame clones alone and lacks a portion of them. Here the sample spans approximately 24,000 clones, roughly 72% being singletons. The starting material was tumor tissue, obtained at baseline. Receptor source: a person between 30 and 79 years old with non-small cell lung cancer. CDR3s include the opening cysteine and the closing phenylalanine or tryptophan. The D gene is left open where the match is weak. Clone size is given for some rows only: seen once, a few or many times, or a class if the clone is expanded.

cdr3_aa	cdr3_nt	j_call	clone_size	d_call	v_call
CASSTPGQGQYF	TGTGCCAGTAGTACCCCGGGACAGGGCCAGTACTTC	TRBJ2-4	-	TRBD1	TRBV19
CASSLGPANTGELFF	TGTGCCAGCAGCTTAGGACCTGCGAACACCGGGGAGCTGTTTTTT	TRBJ2-2	-	-	TRBV7-8
CASSPLPGGAGEQYF	TGTGCCAGCTCACCCCTGCCAGGGGGCGCGGGCGAGCAGTACTTC	TRBJ2-7	-	TRBD1	TRBV18
CASSPELGSNSPLHF	TGCGCCAGCAGCCCCGAATTGGGGTCTAATTCACCCCTCCACTTT	TRBJ1-6	few	-	TRBV5-1
CAIGPGFNYGYTF	TGTGCCATCGGTCCGGGGTTTAACTATGGCTACACCTTC	TRBJ1-2	-	-	TRBV6-5
CAWLGLETQYF	TGTGCCTGGTTGGGGCTGGAGACCCAGTACTTC	TRBJ2-5	-	-	TRBV30
CAWKKGATSGEAFF	TGTGCCTGGAAGAAGGGGGCGACTTCGGGGGAAGCTTTCTTT	TRBJ1-1	-	TRBD1	TRBV30
CASSVEDRSNEQFF	TGTGCCAGCAGCGTAGAAGATAGATCCAATGAGCAGTTCTTC	TRBJ2-1	-	-	TRBV9
CASSQRNEKLFF	TGCGCCAGCAGTCAAAGAAATGAAAAACTGTTTTTT	TRBJ1-4	-	-	TRBV23-1
CASTGRVTEAFF	TGTGCCAGCACAGGGCGGGTCACTGAAGCTTTCTTT	TRBJ1-1	-	-	TRBV7-8
CASSLDQRQFGYEQYF	TGTGCCAGCAGCTTAGATCAACGACAGTTCGGGTACGAGCAGTACTTC	TRBJ2-7	-	-	TRBV11-1
CASSYRATLHSPLHF	TGTGCCAGCAGTTACCGGGCAACCCTACATTCACCCCTCCACTTT	TRBJ1-6	few	-	TRBV6-5
CASSSRDFSGNTIYF	TGTGCCAGCAGCTCGCGGGATTTCTCTGGAAACACCATATATTTT	TRBJ1-3	few	-	TRBV7-2
CAVRDTSRSGANVLTF	TGTGCCGTCCGGGACACTAGCCGCTCTGGGGCCAACGTCCTGACTTTC	TRBJ2-6	-	-	TRBV7-2
CASSQGLGEEKLFF	TGTGCCAGCTCACAGGGATTGGGGGAAGAAAAACTGTTTTTT	TRBJ1-4	-	-	TRBV18
CASNTGGYEQYF	TGTGCCAGCAATACGGGAGGCTACGAGCAGTACTTC	TRBJ2-7	-	TRBD2	TRBV28
CASSLVRDRHGYTF	TGTGCCAGCAGTTTGGTCAGGGATCGTCATGGCTACACCTTC	TRBJ1-2	-	-	TRBV28
CATLRARSGGIYEQYF	TGTGCCACCCTCCGCGCCCGTTCAGGGGGCATCTACGAGCAGTACTTC	TRBJ2-7	once	TRBD1	TRBV10-3
CASSLVVAGSEQYF	TGTGCCAGCAGCTTAGTCGTGGCAGGGTCCGAGCAGTACTTC	TRBJ2-7	-	-	TRBV7-6
CASIRGSAETQYF	TGTGCCAGCATAAGGGGTTCGGCAGAGACCCAGTACTTC	TRBJ2-5	-	-	TRBV6-1
CASSPKGQGAGETQYF	TGCGCCAGCAGCCCCAAGGGACAGGGGGCGGGAGAGACCCAGTACTTC	TRBJ2-5	-	TRBD1	TRBV5-1
CASSLLQGNQPQHF	TGTGCCAGCAGTTTACTACAGGGCAATCAGCCCCAGCATTTT	TRBJ1-5	-	-	TRBV27
CASTRGGRGSNTGELFF	TGTGCCAGCACCCGTGGGGGACGGGGATCGAACACCGGGGAGCTGTTTTTT	TRBJ2-2	few	-	TRBV9
CASSQPGYTGELFF	TGTGCCAGCAGCCAACCGGGATACACCGGGGAGCTGTTTTTT	TRBJ2-2	-	-	TRBV14
CASSEMPSTGELFF	TGTGCCAGCAGTGAAATGCCCTCCACCGGGGAGCTGTTTTTT	TRBJ2-2	-	-	TRBV6-1
CASSPDRGRPYNEQFF	TGCGCCAGCAGCCCGGACAGGGGGAGACCCTACAATGAGCAGTTCTTC	TRBJ2-1	-	TRBD1	TRBV10-1
CASSPPLSRGLEAFF	TGTGCCAGCTCACCACCTCTTAGTCGGGGCCTTGAAGCTTTCTTT	TRBJ1-1	-	-	TRBV18
CAIRNDRTMQNEQFF	TGTGCCATCAGAAACGATAGGACTATGCAGAATGAGCAGTTCTTC	TRBJ2-1	-	-	TRBV10-3
CASSVGRDNEQFF	TGTGCCAGCAGCGTAGGCCGCGACAATGAGCAGTTCTTC	TRBJ2-1	-	-	TRBV7-7
CASSYPPGTNEKLFF	TGTGCCAGCAGCTACCCCCCGGGGACTAATGAAAAACTGTTTTTT	TRBJ1-4	few	-	TRBV6-6
CAWSLSGRVSGNTIYF	TGTGCCTGGAGTCTATCCGGACGGGTCTCTGGAAACACCATATATTTT	TRBJ1-3	-	-	TRBV30
CASSYPGQGSEGTKNIQYF	TGTGCCAGCAGCTACCCGGGACAGGGGTCTGAGGGAACCAAAAACATTCAGTACTTC	TRBJ2-4	-	TRBD1	TRBV7-2
CASSFRTGAAGYTF	TGTGCCAGCAGTTTTCGGACAGGGGCGGCTGGCTACACCTTC	TRBJ1-2	-	TRBD1	TRBV27
CASSIQVTNTEAFF	TGTGCCAGTAGTATACAGGTTACGAACACTGAAGCTTTCTTT	TRBJ1-1	few	-	TRBV19
CAINEQGANQPQHF	TGTGCCATCAATGAACAGGGGGCGAATCAGCCCCAGCATTTT	TRBJ1-5	-	TRBD1	TRBV6-6
CASSYSPGDTQYF	TGTGCCAGCAGTTACTCTCCGGGAGATACGCAGTATTTT	TRBJ2-3	-	-	TRBV6-5
CASGDRGPGNTIYF	TGTGCCAGCGGAGACAGGGGCCCTGGAAACACCATATATTTT	TRBJ1-3	once	TRBD1	TRBV2
CAISANTEAFF	TGTGCCATCAGTGCGAACACTGAAGCTTTCTTT	TRBJ1-1	-	-	TRBV10-3
CASSLEMGEQFF	TGTGCCAGCAGCTTAGAAATGGGTGAGCAGTTCTTC	TRBJ2-1	-	-	TRBV11-3
CSASVGGYGYTF	TGCAGCGCCTCAGTCGGAGGCTATGGCTACACCTTC	TRBJ1-2	-	-	TRBV29-1
CASSESRQATLYNEQFF	TGCGCCAGCAGTGAGTCGCGGCAGGCTACTCTCTACAATGAGCAGTTCTTC	TRBJ2-1	-	-	TRBV10-1
CASSWGLARQETQYF	TGCGCCAGCAGCTGGGGACTAGCGAGGCAAGAGACCCAGTACTTC	TRBJ2-5	-	TRBD2	TRBV4-1
CASSPVLDRDYEQYF	TGTGCCAGCTCACCGGTTCTGGACAGGGACTACGAGCAGTACTTC	TRBJ2-7	-	TRBD1	TRBV5-4
CASSPFRSQNTEAFF	TGTGCCAGCAGCCCCTTCAGGAGCCAGAACACTGAAGCTTTCTTT	TRBJ1-1	few	-	TRBV7-9
CASSRAVSGNTIYF	TGCGCCAGCAGCCGCGCCGTCTCTGGAAACACCATATATTTT	TRBJ1-3	-	-	TRBV4-1
CAISEEAETEAFF	TGTGCCATCAGTGAGGAGGCAGAAACTGAAGCTTTCTTT	TRBJ1-1	-	-	TRBV10-3
CASTRRDSGNTIYF	TGTGCCAGTACCAGACGGGACTCTGGAAACACCATATATTTT	TRBJ1-3	-	-	TRBV19